This is a list of T cell receptor beta chains from one sample in a study of cytomegalovirus exposure and HLA in healthy donors. Some clones are missing from TCRdb's copy, which holds only in-frame ones; the method was immunoSEQ multiplex PCR. Found here are about 130,000 clones, approximately 80% of them singletons; the top ten hold 10% to 12%. The material sequenced was PBMCs. These receptors all come from a male donor in good health and CMV-seropositive. CDR3s include the opening cysteine and the closing phenylalanine or tryptophan. D genes are given only for firm matches. Not all rows give a size; the values are once, few, many and, for expanded clones, a class.

D gene	V gene	clone size	CDR3 length	J gene	CDR3 DNA	CDR3 protein
NA	TRBV5-1	once	15	TRBJ1-4	TGCGCCAGCAGCTTGGGGTCAGGCCGTGAGGAAAAACTGTTTTTT	CASSLGSGREEKLFF
NA	TRBV14	NA	13	TRBJ2-7	TGTGCCAGCAGCCAAGACCAGGTCTACGAGCAGTACTTC	CASSQDQVYEQYF
TRBD1	TRBV27	NA	16	TRBJ2-1	TGTGCCAGCAGTTTTGGGACAGGGGTCGCCTACAATGAGCAGTTCTTC	CASSFGTGVAYNEQFF
TRBD2	TRBV2	NA	16	TRBJ2-3	TGTGCCAGCAGCTACTCCTACGCTAGCGGGACAGATACGCAGTATTTT	CASSYSYASGTDTQYF
NA	TRBV28	NA	13	TRBJ1-1	TGTGCCAGCAGTTCCCCAACACAGGGCGGCCCTTTCTTT	CASSSPTQGGPFF
NA	TRBV6-5	NA	11	TRBJ1-1	TGTGCCAGCAGCCTCGGGAGGGAAGCTTTCTTT	CASSLGREAFF
TRBD1	TRBV2	NA	15	TRBJ2-7	TGTGCCAGCAGTGACCCGGGACAGGTCTCCTACGAGCAGTACTTC	CASSDPGQVSYEQYF
NA	TRBV7-2	once	13	TRBJ1-5	TGTGCCAGCAGCCCCCGCGGGGACCAGCCCCAGCATTTT	CASSPRGDQPQHF
NA	TRBV19	NA	14	TRBJ1-1	TGTGCCAGTGGGGTGGGGGGAATGAACACTGAAGCTTTCTTT	CASGVGGMNTEAFF
NA	TRBV6-6	few	14	TRBJ2-7	TGTGCCAGCAGTCCCAGCGGAGGGATCTACGAGCAGTACTTC	CASSPSGGIYEQYF
NA	TRBV6-5	NA	13	TRBJ1-1	TGTGCCAGCAGCGCAGGGCGGAACACTGAAGCTTTCTTT	CASSAGRNTEAFF
NA	TRBV9	NA	17	TRBJ2-1	TGTGCCAGCAGCGTAGAGTTTCAATTGGGCCCTTACAATGAGCAGTTCTTC	CASSVEFQLGPYNEQFF
NA	TRBV20-1	NA	11	TRBJ2-1	TGCAGTGTCAGAGAGGGCCCGACACAGTTCTTC	CSVREGPTQFF
NA	TRBV29-1	NA	14	TRBJ2-2	TGCAGCGTTGAAGATCCCGGTAACACCGGGGAGCTGTTTTTT	CSVEDPGNTGELFF
NA	TRBV6-5	NA	15	TRBJ2-1	TGTGCCAGCAGTTATAACGAGCGGACCTGGAATGAGCAGTTCTTC	CASSYNERTWNEQFF
TRBD1	TRBV2	NA	15	TRBJ2-7	TGTGCCAGCAGGAGTAAAACAGGGGGCATGGACGAGCAGTACTTC	CASRSKTGGMDEQYF
NA	TRBV5-5	NA	15	TRBJ1-4	TGTGCCAGCAGCTTAATCTGGCCAACTAATGAAAAACTGTTTTTT	CASSLIWPTNEKLFF
NA	TRBV6-5	NA	15	TRBJ2-2	TGTGCCAGCAGTTACAGGGGGTTTCGAACCGGGGAGCTGTTTTTT	CASSYRGFRTGELFF
TRBD1	TRBV10-3	NA	14	TRBJ1-5	TGTGCCATCAGTACTCAACAGGGGACTCAGCCCCAGCATTTT	CAISTQQGTQPQHF
NA	TRBV7-9	once	12	TRBJ2-7	TGTGCCAGCAGCTTGTCCGGGATCGAGCAGTACTTC	CASSLSGIEQYF
TRBD2	TRBV27	NA	18	TRBJ2-1	TGTGCCAGCAGTTCCCCTTTGACTAGCGCCCGATTAAACAATGAGCAGTTCTTC	CASSSPLTSARLNNEQFF
TRBD2	TRBV2	NA	14	TRBJ2-3	TGTGCCAGCATACGGGAGGGCCGCACAGATACGCAGTATTTT	CASIREGRTDTQYF
TRBD1	TRBV5-4	NA	14	TRBJ2-7	TGTGCCATCTCCTCGGCAGGGACAGACTACGAGCAGTACTTC	CAISSAGTDYEQYF
TRBD1	TRBV2	NA	15	TRBJ2-5	TGTGCCAGCAGCCCCGGGACAGGGGGCGCGGAGACCCAGTACTTC	CASSPGTGGAETQYF
TRBD1	TRBV13	NA	13	TRBJ1-1	TGTGCCAGCAGCTTCATGGACAGGGGGCACGCTTTCTTT	CASSFMDRGHAFF
TRBD1	TRBV9	NA	14	TRBJ2-7	TGTGCCAGCAGTGTCGGGACAGCCTCCTACGAGCAGTACTTC	CASSVGTASYEQYF
TRBD1	TRBV5-1	NA	16	TRBJ1-3	TGCGCCAGCAGTAATCCGGGACAGGGGTCTGGAAACACCATATATTTT	CASSNPGQGSGNTIYF
NA	TRBV7-2	few	11	TRBJ2-3	TGTGCCAGCAGCACCGACTCCACGCAGTATTTT	CASSTDSTQYF
TRBD2	TRBV6-5	NA	16	TRBJ2-2	TGTGCCAGCAGTTTTACTAGCGGGAGGACAACCGGGGAGCTGTTTTTT	CASSFTSGRTTGELFF
TRBD1	TRBV20-1	medium-sized	11	TRBJ2-1	TGCAGTGCGGACAGGGACAATGAGCAGTTCTTC	CSADRDNEQFF
TRBD1	TRBV6-5	NA	15	TRBJ2-7	TGTGCCAGCAGTTACTCACGGACAGGGTTGAACGAGCAGTACTTC	CASSYSRTGLNEQYF
NA	TRBV5-1	NA	16	TRBJ2-7	TGCGCCAGCAGCCCGGGGACACTGAATCCCGACTACGAGCAGTACTTC	CASSPGTLNPDYEQYF
NA	TRBV4-3	NA	14	TRBJ2-2	TGCGCCAGCAGCCAAGGCTCAGGGTTCGGGGAGCTGTTTTTT	CASSQGSGFGELFF
NA	TRBV7-3	NA	12	TRBJ2-2	TGTGCCAGCAGCCCTAATTCCGGGGAGCTGTTTTTT	CASSPNSGELFF
TRBD2	TRBV5-6	NA	16	TRBJ2-1	TGTGCCAGCAGCTTGGGAACTAGCGGGGTCTACAATGAGCAGTTCTTC	CASSLGTSGVYNEQFF